The clone carrying this TCR beta chain has more than one count but fewer than ten. The sample originates from a study of T cells after yellow fever vaccination. Trimming cost V 7 bases and J 4 bases, with 5 bases left between them. This CDR3 spans 10 amino acids. Germline CDR1 is SNHLY and CDR2 is FYNNEI. One entry per CDR3 protein results from TCRdb running MiXCR on the 5' RACE reads. This sample has 500,000 to 700,000 distinct CDR3 sequences, with 15% to 20% found just once. The origin of this receptor is a man aged 25-45 years who received the YFV17D yellow fever vaccine. The sequences come from PBMCs, collected 15 days after the yellow fever booster vaccination. This sequence joins TRBV2 and TRBJ2-7; D ambiguous. CDR3 in amino acids: CASMGYEQYF. The CDR3 coding sequence is TGTGCCAGCATGGGTTACGAGCAGTACTTC.